Sequencing of this T cell receptor (beta chain) was carried out in a study of shared T cell receptors in the human thymus. Germline lookup yields CDR1 SGHTA and CDR2 FQGNSA. Trimming pared 5 bases from V and 1 base from J, leaving 12 bases between. The CDR3 is 14 amino acids. Sequencing used immunoSEQ multiplex PCR; TCRdb keeps in-frame clones, though not all of them. The data contain approximately 490,000 clones, about 84% of them seen just once; the ten biggest clones take up 0.01% to 0.015%. These data are also associated with another study on human thymus T cells. That source adds: Finnish infants who were healthy and having corrective surgery for congenital heart defects made up the donors. Corrective heart surgery yielded resections, and these provided the thymus tissue. What appeared biased in thymic and blood repertoires was the usage of V and J genes. Related research reported highly overlapping thymic repertoires among unrelated individuals.

The sequenced sample consisted of thymocytes. The chain couples TRBV7-2 to TRBJ2-7, with D perhaps matching TRBD2 (5 bases). This receptor was obtained from a boy younger than two with a congenital heart defect. The DNA of the CDR3 is TGTGCCAGCAGCCTTAGCGTTGGGTCCTACGAGCAGTACTTC. Its translation is CASSLSVGSYEQYF.